The rows below give T cell receptor beta chains drawn from one sample of a study of glioma-infiltrating T cells. TCRdb reanalysed the multiplex PCR reads using MiXCR and keeps one entry per CDR3 protein. The sample shows around 21,000 distinct CDR3 sequences, 20% to 25% of them seen only once. The specimen was glioma tissue, nonneoplastic brain tissue, or PBMCs (not recorded which). Receptor source: a human donor with low-grade glioma or glioblastoma, undergoing nonglioma brain surgery, or in good health (not recorded which). Both conserved end residues are part of each CDR3. Fields, in order: D gene, clone size, V gene, J gene, CDR3 DNA, CDR3 protein. The D gene is left open where the match is weak. Clone size is stated in some rows and not others, as once, few, many or a class when expanded.

d_call: -; clone_size: many; v_call: TRBV27; j_call: TRBJ1-5; cdr3_nt: TGTGCCAGCAGTTTTGCGGTTAGGCAGCCCCAGCATTTT; cdr3_aa: CASSFAVRQPQHF
d_call: -; clone_size: few; v_call: TRBV7-9; j_call: TRBJ2-7; cdr3_nt: TGTGCCAGCAGCTTAGCAGGGTCGGCAGGGTTGTACTTC; cdr3_aa: CASSLAGSAGLYF
d_call: -; clone_size: many; v_call: TRBV7-2; j_call: TRBJ2-5; cdr3_nt: TGTGCCAGCAGCCAGTCGAATAAAGAGACCCAGTACTTC; cdr3_aa: CASSQSNKETQYF
d_call: -; clone_size: -; v_call: TRBV19; j_call: TRBJ2-3; cdr3_nt: TGTGCCAGTAGTCCCCTACGGACGACGGGGAGAACAGATACGCAGTATTTT; cdr3_aa: CASSPLRTTGRTDTQYF
d_call: -; clone_size: many; v_call: TRBV20-1; j_call: TRBJ1-2; cdr3_nt: TGCAGTACGAAATCCCCCGTGCGGGGGGATGGTGGCTACACCTTC; cdr3_aa: CSTKSPVRGDGGYTF
d_call: -; clone_size: many; v_call: TRBV7-2; j_call: TRBJ1-2; cdr3_nt: TGTGCCAGCAGCTTAGGAGTGGACTCAAGCTATGGCTACACCTTC; cdr3_aa: CASSLGVDSSYGYTF
d_call: -; clone_size: many; v_call: TRBV7-6; j_call: TRBJ2-7; cdr3_nt: TGTGCCAGCAGCCCCGGTGGCGAGCAGTACTTC; cdr3_aa: CASSPGGEQYF
d_call: -; clone_size: many; v_call: TRBV6-6; j_call: TRBJ1-5; cdr3_nt: TGTGCCAGCAGTTACATAGGGGGGGGACAGCCCCAGCATTTT; cdr3_aa: CASSYIGGGQPQHF
d_call: -; clone_size: -; v_call: TRBV9; j_call: TRBJ2-7; cdr3_nt: TGTGCCAGCAACCAGGGGGGGACTAGGGGCTACGAGCAGTACTTC; cdr3_aa: CASNQGGTRGYEQYF
d_call: -; clone_size: -; v_call: TRBV28; j_call: TRBJ2-7; cdr3_nt: TGTGCCAGCACCCCCTCTTGGGGAACAACCTACAATGAGCAGTACTTC; cdr3_aa: CASTPSWGTTYNEQYF
d_call: -; clone_size: medium-sized; v_call: TRBV7-6; j_call: TRBJ1-1; cdr3_nt: TGTGCCAGCAGCCCTATAAAATCTGAAGCTTTCTTT; cdr3_aa: CASSPIKSEAFF
d_call: TRBD2; clone_size: few; v_call: TRBV7-2; j_call: TRBJ2-3; cdr3_nt: TGTGCCAGCAGCCGGACGGGACTAGCGACAGATACGCAGTATTTT; cdr3_aa: CASSRTGLATDTQYF
d_call: -; clone_size: once; v_call: TRBV29-1; j_call: TRBJ2-3; cdr3_nt: TGCAGCGCCCGCGAACCGGTAGATACGCAGTATTTT; cdr3_aa: CSAREPVDTQYF
d_call: -; clone_size: few; v_call: TRBV9; j_call: TRBJ1-1; cdr3_nt: TGTGCCAGCAGCGCAAAAAACAAATCACTCGACAGGAACACTGAAGCTTTCTTT; cdr3_aa: CASSAKNKSLDRNTEAFF
d_call: TRBD1; clone_size: -; v_call: TRBV27; j_call: TRBJ2-7; cdr3_nt: TGTGCCAGCAGCTTAGTCCTGGGGACAGGGAACTACGAGCAGTACTTC; cdr3_aa: CASSLVLGTGNYEQYF
d_call: -; clone_size: many; v_call: TRBV24-1; j_call: TRBJ2-7; cdr3_nt: TGTGCCACCAGTGATTTAAGATCTTACGAGCAGTACTTC; cdr3_aa: CATSDLRSYEQYF
d_call: -; clone_size: many; v_call: TRBV7-2; j_call: TRBJ1-5; cdr3_nt: TGTGCCAGCAGCCAGTTCGGATCCAATCAGCCCCAGCATTTT; cdr3_aa: CASSQFGSNQPQHF
d_call: -; clone_size: -; v_call: TRBV6-1; j_call: TRBJ1-5; cdr3_nt: TGTGCCAGCAGTGCAGCAGCGGAGAGCAATCAGCCCCAGCATTTT; cdr3_aa: CASSAAAESNQPQHF
d_call: -; clone_size: many; v_call: TRBV20-1; j_call: TRBJ1-2; cdr3_nt: TGCAGTGCAAGCGGACAGAACAACTATGGCTACACCTTC; cdr3_aa: CSASGQNNYGYTF
d_call: -; clone_size: medium-sized; v_call: TRBV7-7; j_call: TRBJ1-1; cdr3_nt: TGTGCTAGCAGCTCTCAGCAGGACACTGAAGCTTTCTTT; cdr3_aa: CASSSQQDTEAFF
d_call: -; clone_size: -; v_call: TRBV12-3/TRBV12-4; j_call: TRBJ1-1; cdr3_nt: TGTGCCAGCAGTTCTACTTTGGCCTTTGGAGGCACTGAAGCTTTCTTT; cdr3_aa: CASSSTLAFGGTEAFF
d_call: -; clone_size: medium-sized; v_call: TRBV27; j_call: TRBJ1-1; cdr3_nt: TGTGCCAGCAGCCCGGGGACCGACTTAGAGGCTTTCTTT; cdr3_aa: CASSPGTDLEAFF
d_call: -; clone_size: few; v_call: TRBV18; j_call: TRBJ1-1; cdr3_nt: TGTGCCAGCGCGAACAGCTTGAACACTGAAGCTTTCTTT; cdr3_aa: CASANSLNTEAFF
d_call: -; clone_size: many; v_call: TRBV7-9; j_call: TRBJ2-2; cdr3_nt: TGTGCCAGCAACTCCGGGACAATGAGCACCGGGGAGCTGTTTTTT; cdr3_aa: CASNSGTMSTGELFF
d_call: -; clone_size: medium-sized; v_call: TRBV7-9; j_call: TRBJ1-3; cdr3_nt: TGTGCCAGCAGCTTAGAGGGGTCTGGAAACACCATATATTTT; cdr3_aa: CASSLEGSGNTIYF
d_call: -; clone_size: -; v_call: TRBV12-3/TRBV12-4; j_call: TRBJ1-4; cdr3_nt: TGTGCCAGCAGTCCCAACAGGGCAACTAATGAAAAACTGTTTTTT; cdr3_aa: CASSPNRATNEKLFF
d_call: -; clone_size: medium-sized; v_call: TRBV28; j_call: TRBJ2-7; cdr3_nt: TGTGCCAGCAGCGCTAGGATGGGATCCTACGAGCAGTACTTC; cdr3_aa: CASSARMGSYEQYF
d_call: -; clone_size: -; v_call: TRBV29-1; j_call: TRBJ2-2; cdr3_nt: TGCAGCGTTGAGGCCAGGGGGAACACCGGGGAGCTGTTTTTT; cdr3_aa: CSVEARGNTGELFF
d_call: -; clone_size: few; v_call: TRBV19; j_call: TRBJ2-3; cdr3_nt: TGTGCCAGTAGCGAGGGGTCGAGCACAGATACGCAGTATTTT; cdr3_aa: CASSEGSSTDTQYF
d_call: -; clone_size: medium-sized; v_call: TRBV19; j_call: TRBJ2-5; cdr3_nt: TGTGCCAGTAGTTATAACCCCGGACCTCGTGAGACCCAGTACTTC; cdr3_aa: CASSYNPGPRETQYF
d_call: TRBD1; clone_size: once; v_call: TRBV6-1; j_call: TRBJ2-7; cdr3_nt: TGTGCCATCAGTGAGTCGAGAGGGGGCCCCTACGAGCAGTACTTC; cdr3_aa: CAISESRGGPYEQYF
d_call: TRBD2; clone_size: many; v_call: TRBV15; j_call: TRBJ2-7; cdr3_nt: TGTGCCACCCTAAACAAAACTAGCGGGGGGCAAAAGTACTTC; cdr3_aa: CATLNKTSGGQKYF
d_call: -; clone_size: -; v_call: TRBV7-6; j_call: TRBJ2-1; cdr3_nt: TGTGCCAGCAGTATCCAGGAAAGCAATGAGCAGTTCTTC; cdr3_aa: CASSIQESNEQFF
d_call: TRBD1; clone_size: few; v_call: TRBV18; j_call: TRBJ2-7; cdr3_nt: TGTGCCAGCTCACCAGGGACAGGGAAAGGTTCCTACGAGCAGTACTTC; cdr3_aa: CASSPGTGKGSYEQYF
d_call: -; clone_size: many; v_call: TRBV6-1; j_call: TRBJ2-3; cdr3_nt: TGTGCCAGCAGCCGCACAGATACGCAGTATTTT; cdr3_aa: CASSRTDTQYF
d_call: -; clone_size: -; v_call: TRBV4-3; j_call: TRBJ2-7; cdr3_nt: TGCGCCAGCAGCCGCTCCCTTTCGGGCGAGCAGTACTTC; cdr3_aa: CASSRSLSGEQYF
d_call: -; clone_size: few; v_call: TRBV19; j_call: TRBJ2-7; cdr3_nt: TGTGCCAGTAGCTTAGGCCTTTTGGAGAACGAGCAGTACTTC; cdr3_aa: CASSLGLLENEQYF
d_call: TRBD1; clone_size: -; v_call: TRBV4-1; j_call: TRBJ2-3; cdr3_nt: TGCGCCAGCAGCCTTACCGGGACAGGGAACACAGATACGCAGTATTTT; cdr3_aa: CASSLTGTGNTDTQYF
d_call: TRBD1; clone_size: -; v_call: TRBV19; j_call: TRBJ1-2; cdr3_nt: TGTGCCAGTAGGGTAACAGGGGAATATGGCTACACCTTC; cdr3_aa: CASRVTGEYGYTF
d_call: TRBD1; clone_size: -; v_call: TRBV10-3; j_call: TRBJ1-2; cdr3_nt: TGTGCCATCAGTGACCCGTGGACAGGGACTAACTATGGCTACACCTTC; cdr3_aa: CAISDPWTGTNYGYTF
d_call: -; clone_size: many; v_call: TRBV12-3/TRBV12-4; j_call: TRBJ1-1; cdr3_nt: TGTGCCAGCAGTTTTTCCATGAACACTGAAGCTTTCTTT; cdr3_aa: CASSFSMNTEAFF
d_call: -; clone_size: many; v_call: TRBV7-2; j_call: TRBJ2-5; cdr3_nt: TGTGCCAGCAGCTCCGACATGGTGACCCAGTACTTC; cdr3_aa: CASSSDMVTQYF
d_call: -; clone_size: many; v_call: TRBV7-2; j_call: TRBJ1-6; cdr3_nt: TGTGCCAGCAGCGCTCCCTATTCACCCCTCCACTTT; cdr3_aa: CASSAPYSPLHF
d_call: TRBD1; clone_size: many; v_call: TRBV27; j_call: TRBJ2-7; cdr3_nt: TGTGCCAGCAGTTTTCTGGGACAGGACTACGAGCAGTACTTC; cdr3_aa: CASSFLGQDYEQYF
d_call: -; clone_size: few; v_call: TRBV12-3/TRBV12-4; j_call: TRBJ1-4; cdr3_nt: TGTGCCAGCAGTCCCGTTACGCCAACTAATGAAAAACTGTTTTTT; cdr3_aa: CASSPVTPTNEKLFF
d_call: -; clone_size: -; v_call: TRBV11-1; j_call: TRBJ2-3; cdr3_nt: TGTGCCAGCAGCTTAGACTTGGCGGGGCGCACAGATACGCAGTATTTT; cdr3_aa: CASSLDLAGRTDTQYF
d_call: -; clone_size: few; v_call: TRBV18; j_call: TRBJ1-5; cdr3_nt: TGTGCCAGCGGGACACTCACCGATCAGCCCCAGCATTTT; cdr3_aa: CASGTLTDQPQHF
d_call: TRBD1; clone_size: few; v_call: TRBV12-3/TRBV12-4; j_call: TRBJ2-1; cdr3_nt: TGTGCCAGCAGTTTAAGACAGGGTAATGAGCAGTTCTTC; cdr3_aa: CASSLRQGNEQFF
d_call: TRBD1; clone_size: many; v_call: TRBV4-2; j_call: TRBJ1-5; cdr3_nt: TGTGCCAGCAGCCAAGATGGGGGGACAGGGGATCAGCCCCAGCATTTT; cdr3_aa: CASSQDGGTGDQPQHF
d_call: -; clone_size: -; v_call: TRBV29-1; j_call: TRBJ1-4; cdr3_nt: TGCAGCGTTGAAGACAGGGAGGGGAGTGAAAAACTGTTTTTT; cdr3_aa: CSVEDREGSEKLFF
d_call: TRBD1; clone_size: few; v_call: TRBV7-9; j_call: TRBJ2-3; cdr3_nt: TGTGCCAGCAGCTCCCCGGGGACGGGACAGGGGGCTTATGATACGCAGTATTTT; cdr3_aa: CASSSPGTGQGAYDTQYF
d_call: -; clone_size: -; v_call: TRBV3-1; j_call: TRBJ2-7; cdr3_nt: TGTGCCACCATAGGGGGTTCCTACGAGCAGTACTTC; cdr3_aa: CATIGGSYEQYF
d_call: -; clone_size: -; v_call: TRBV19; j_call: TRBJ2-5; cdr3_nt: TGTGCCAGTAGTATGAGGGAGGTGCGCCAAGAGACCCAGTACTTC; cdr3_aa: CASSMREVRQETQYF